The 11 T cell receptor beta chains presented below share a single source sample, sequenced in a study of T cell responses to AZD1222 COVID-19 vaccine. Profiled with immunoSEQ multiplex PCR; TCRdb holds only in-frame clones, not every one. Here the sample spans about 24,000 clones, about 85% being singletons. Specimen: peripheral blood, collected 28 days after the second AZD1222 dose. These receptors all stem from an adult who received the AZD1222 COVID-19 vaccine.

This clone was observed a few times. The chain recombines TRBV5-1 with TRBJ1-6; D unresolved. Germline V CDR1 and CDR2: SGHRS, YFSETQ. The CDR3 is 15 amino acids. The V end was cut by 1 base, the J end by 6 bases, with 11 bases between. The CDR3 nucleotides read TGCGCCAGCAGCTTGTATACAGTCATTAATTCACCCCTCCACTTT. Protein: CASSLYTVINSPLHF.

This chain uses TRBV5-1 with TRBJ2-1; the D gene is possibly TRBD2 (6 bases). Germline V CDR1 and CDR2: SGHRS, YFSETQ. CDR3 length: 18 residues. With 2 bases removed from V and 10 bases from J, the gap between germline ends came to 28 bases. The CDR3 is CASSLRSPTRDLEREQFF. The DNA for the CDR3 is TGCGCCAGCAGCTTACGAAGCCCCACCCGGGACTTGGAGAGGGAGCAGTTCTTC.

The V call is TRBV28, the J call TRBJ2-7, with 13 bases lining up with TRBD2. This CDR3 region has 16 residues. Germline CDR1 and CDR2: MDHEN and SYDVKM. Trimming removed 3 bases from V and 3 bases from J; junction bases left unmatched: 5. CDR3 sequence reads: CASSLGTSGKYYEQYF. The CDR3, as DNA: TGTGCCAGCAGTTTGGGGACTAGCGGGAAGTACTACGAGCAGTACTTC.

V and J are TRBV28 and TRBJ1-6, with 9 positions matching TRBD1. This CDR3 is 13 amino acids long. Losses at the gene ends were 4 bases for V and 8 bases for J; bases not matched to a gene: 0. The germline V gene encodes CDR1 MDHEN and CDR2 SYDVKM. Written as DNA, the CDR3 is TGTGCCAGCAGTTGGGACAGGGATTCACCCCTCCACTTT. Translation: CASSWDRDSPLHF.

The V and J genes are TRBV6-5 and TRBJ2-2; tentatively, D is TRBD2 (6 bases). The CDR3 is 14 residues long. Germline CDR1 reads MNHEY; CDR2 reads SVGAGI. The ends were cut back, 2 bases at V and 7 bases at J, with 11 bases in the middle. This CDR3 reads CASSYNPGGGELFF. The DNA of the CDR3 is TGTGCCAGCAGTTACAATCCCGGGGGCGGGGAGCTGTTTTTT.

The chain combines TRBV4-2 with TRBJ2-1; D is perhaps TRBD2 (7 bases). Germline CDR1 and CDR2: LGHNA and YNFKEQ. The CDR3 sequence is 15 residues long. V lost 0 bases, J lost 8 bases, and 14 bases lay in between. CDR3 nucleotide sequence: TGTGCCAGCAGCCAAGATCACAGGGCGGGAGATGAGCAGTTCTTC. This encodes CASSQDHRAGDEQFF.

The gene calls are TRBV18 and TRBJ2-7; D unresolved. From germline, CDR1 is KGHSH and CDR2 LQKENI. This CDR3 contains 16 residues. Trimming removed 3 bases from V and 0 bases from J, with 15 bases in between. The CDR3 sequence: CASSPYRAVSSYEQYF. CDR3 DNA sequence: TGTGCCAGCTCACCGTATCGGGCGGTTAGCTCCTACGAGCAGTACTTC.

This chain joins TRBV23-1 and TRBJ1-4; tentative D call: TRBD1 (5 bases). TRBV23-1 carries the ORF label, with uncertain function. This CDR3 spans 14 amino acids. With 11 bases removed from V and 5 bases from J, the gap between germline ends came to 18 bases. CDR3 sequence reads: CAFRPGRVNEKLFF. CDR3 sequence (DNA): TGCGCCTTCCGACCGGGACGGGTAAATGAAAAACTGTTTTTT.

For this clone: Other DNA sequences of this sample code for an identical CDR3. V and J are TRBV28 and TRBJ2-7, with D unresolved. The CDR3 totals 11 residues. Germline V gene data show CDR1 as MDHEN and CDR2 as SYDVKM. V lost 3 bases and J 3 bases, leaving 3 bases between the germline ends. The CDR3 loop is CASSLGYEQYF. CDR3 nucleotides: TGTGCCAGCAGTTTGGGCTACGAGCAGTACTTC.

To note about this clone: This sample also contains other DNA sequences that code for the same CDR3. J is TRBJ1-2 and V is TRBV27, with TRBD1 as a possible D gene (5 bases). Germline CDR1 MNHEY, CDR2 SMNVEV (reference sequence). CDR3 length: 16 amino acids. Between the trimmed V and J ends, which lost 5 bases and 7 bases, there was a span of 23 bases. The CDR3 DNA sequence: TGTGCCAGCAGTCCCGGACCTGGCAGGGCATTGTTTGGCTACACCTTC. This codes for CASSPGPGRALFGYTF.

The CDR3 DNA follows: TGTGCCAGCAGAAAAGTGGCAGGAGACGAGCAGTACTTC. It yields the protein CASRKVAGDEQYF. The chain employs TRBV12-3 or TRBV12-4 and TRBJ2-7; D uncertain. CDR3 length: 13 residues. Between the trimmed V and J ends, which lost 6 bases and 5 bases, there was a span of 14 bases.